This T cell receptor (beta chain) emerged from a study of blood T cell repertoires in COVID-19. Study at large: Donors in the United States, Italy and Spain gave samples during acute or convalescent COVID-19. PBMCs, B-cell-depleted T cells, or T cells provided the cDNA or gDNA that made up the material.

The CDR3 is 16 amino acids. Germline V CDR1 and CDR2: LGHNA, YNFKEQ. V dropped 8 bases and J dropped 1 base, with 19 bases sitting between them. In the original analysis: Reference gene primer amplification in the assay estimated nucleated cell counts. The data were produced by immunoSEQ multiplex PCR, yet TCRdb's version contains in-frame clones alone and is incomplete. V and J calls and clone size follow that table, whereas D and trimming were derived from the DNA. The sample consists of 65,000 to 90,000 clones, under 90% of them appearing once. Sequencing was done on a sample of peripheral blood. The chain carries TRBV4-2 and TRBJ2-3, with a tentative D call TRBD2 (5 bases). This receptor was taken from a woman aged 55-70 years with acute or convalescent COVID-19. For the CDR3, the DNA is TGTGCCAGCGCCCAAGACGTAGCGAGAGGCACAGATACGCAGTATTTT. It is translated as CASAQDVARGTDTQYF.